The 2 T cell receptor beta chains given below trace back to one sample, sequenced in a study of T cells in Graves' hyperthyroidism and ophthalmopathy. Amplified TCR beta CDR3 regions came from RNA transcripts. The primer set for the first-round RT-PCR of the TCR CDR3 was HTBI. One entry per CDR3 protein results from TCRdb running MiXCR on the multiplex PCR reads. The sample holds hundreds of thousands of distinct CDR3 sequences, 30% to 40% seen once. Specimen: blood. The source is a woman aged 40 to 50 with Graves' hyperthyroidism.

This chain joins TRBV7-8 and TRBJ2-7; 7 nucleotides align to TRBD2. The DNA end is a closer match to TRBJ2-1, so the J assignment may be wrong. Germline V gives CDR1 SGHVS, CDR2 FQNEAQ. This CDR3 is built from 13 residues. This CDR3 reads CASTGREGNEQFF. CDR3 DNA: TGTGCCAGCACTGGGAGGGAAGGCAATGAGCAGTTCTTC.

This chain links TRBV25-1 with TRBJ1-6, with a possible D match to TRBD1 (6 bases). The germline CDR1 and CDR2 sequences are MGHDK and SYGVNS. The CDR3 contains 16 residues. The CDR3 spells CARDAVQGAYNSPLHF. DNA for the CDR3: TGTGCTAGAGATGCCGTACAGGGCGCCTATAATTCACCCCTCCACTTT.